Each of the 9 T cell receptor beta chains below was sequenced from the same sample in a study of blood T cell repertoires in COVID-19. Some clones are missing from TCRdb's copy, which holds only in-frame ones; the method was immunoSEQ multiplex PCR. This table holds more than 85,000 clones, 70% to 90% found once. Sequenced input: peripheral blood. The receptors come from a woman aged 45-65 years with acute or convalescent COVID-19.

The V call is TRBV5-1, the J call TRBJ2-3, with 8 bases fitting TRBD2. The trim removed 10 bases at V and 4 bases at J, leaving 14 bases unmatched. CDR1 and CDR2 from the germline V gene are SGHRS and YFSETQ. The CDR3 covers 15 residues. As DNA, the CDR3 is TGCGCCTCCCAGGGCGGCGGGGGGCCCTCAGATACGCAGTATTTT. Translating it yields CASQGGGGPSDTQYF.

The chain is built from TRBV18 and TRBJ1-3; D remains unclear. The CDR3 extends over 16 amino acids. V dropped 3 bases and J dropped 0 bases, with 12 bases sitting between them. In germline, CDR1 is KGHSH, CDR2 LQKENI. The CDR3 DNA follows: TGTGCCAGCTCACCTCAACCCGGTGACTCTGGAAACACCATATATTTT. Amino acid sequence: CASSPQPGDSGNTIYF.

The chain has TRBV2 and TRBJ2-2; D gene ambiguous. From germline, CDR1 is SNHLY and CDR2 FYNNEI. CDR3 length equals 14 residues. The V and J ends lost 4 bases and 2 bases respectively, with 8 bases between them. Here the CDR3 reads CASSGTANTGELFF. In nucleotides, the CDR3 is TGTGCCAGCAGTGGAACAGCAAACACCGGGGAGCTGTTTTTT.

The V gene is TRBV30, the J gene TRBJ2-1; D perhaps matches TRBD2 (6 bases). The V end lost 7 bases, the J end lost 4 bases, and 17 bases lay between the germline ends. This CDR3 is 14 amino acids long. The germline V gene encodes CDR1 GTSNPN and CDR2 SVGIG (reference sequence). In DNA form, the CDR3 reads TGTGCCTCCCACGGGGCAGGAGGGTACAATGAGCAGTTCTTC. This codes for CASHGAGGYNEQFF.

About this clone itself: This specimen includes other DNA sequences encoding the same CDR3. The V gene is TRBV7-2, the J gene TRBJ2-7, with 7 bases lining up with TRBD2. There are 15 residues in the CDR3. V was pared by 0 bases and J by 0 bases, with 2 bases of the junction left unmatched. The germline CDR1 and CDR2 sequences are SGHTA and FQGNSA. As DNA, the CDR3 is TGTGCCAGCAGCTTAGCAAGCGGGGCCTCCTACGAGCAGTACTTC. This encodes CASSLASGASYEQYF.

J is TRBJ2-1 and V is TRBV24-1; 12 positions match TRBD2. The germline V gene encodes CDR1 KGHDR and CDR2 SFDVKD. CDR3 length: 16 amino acids. Unmatched junction bases numbered 9, after V lost 4 bases and J lost 9 bases. CDR3 region: CATSDKLAGGRTEQFF. DNA for the CDR3: TGTGCCACCAGTGACAAACTAGCGGGGGGTCGGACTGAGCAGTTCTTC.

V and J are TRBV5-1 and TRBJ2-7; 7 bases are shared with TRBD1. Trimming took 4 bases from V and 1 from J; bases not matched to a gene: 5. Germline lookup yields CDR1 SGHRS and CDR2 YFSETQ. CDR3 length: 14 amino acids. The CDR3 nucleotides are TGCGCCAGCAGCATAGGGGGCCCGTCCTACGAGCAGTACTTC. It translates to CASSIGGPSYEQYF.

The chain couples TRBV11-2 to TRBJ2-7, with unresolved D. The germline V and J ends were trimmed by 5 bases and 7 bases, with 15 bases remaining between them. CDR3 length: 13 amino acids. The germline V gene encodes CDR1 SGHAT and CDR2 FQNNGV. The CDR3, as DNA: TGTGCCAGCAGCCTAGGCGGCGTCGGGGAGCAGTACTTC. This encodes CASSLGGVGEQYF.

V is TRBV6-5 and J is TRBJ1-5; the D is unclear. Germline V gene data show CDR1 as MNHEY and CDR2 as SVGAGI. CDR3 length: 13 residues. V was pared by 7 bases and J by 1 base, with 8 bases between. CDR3 nucleotides: TGTGCCAGCACACGGGGAAGCAATCAGCCCCAGCATTTT. It is translated as CASTRGSNQPQHF.